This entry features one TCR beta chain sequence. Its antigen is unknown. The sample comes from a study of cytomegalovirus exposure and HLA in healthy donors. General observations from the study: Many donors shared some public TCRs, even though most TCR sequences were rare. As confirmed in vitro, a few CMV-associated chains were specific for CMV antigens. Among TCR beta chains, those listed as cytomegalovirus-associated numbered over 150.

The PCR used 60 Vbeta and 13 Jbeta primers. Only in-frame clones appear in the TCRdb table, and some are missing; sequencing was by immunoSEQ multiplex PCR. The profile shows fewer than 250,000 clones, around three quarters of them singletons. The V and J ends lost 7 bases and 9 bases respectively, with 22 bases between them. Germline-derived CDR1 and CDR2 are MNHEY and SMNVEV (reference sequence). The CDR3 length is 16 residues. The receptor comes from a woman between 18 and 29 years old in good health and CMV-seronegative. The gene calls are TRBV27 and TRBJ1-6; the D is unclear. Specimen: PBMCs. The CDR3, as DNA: TGTGCCAGCACCCCCCGGGGAGGCGTGCTGTCTTCACCCCTCCACTTT. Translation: CASTPRGGVLSSPLHF.